The 21 T cell receptor beta chains in this list originate from one sample, sequenced in a study of cytomegalovirus exposure and HLA in healthy donors. PCR employed 60 Vbeta and 13 Jbeta primers. Profiled with immunoSEQ multiplex PCR; TCRdb holds only in-frame clones, not every one. This table holds 65,000 to 90,000 clones. Sequenced: PBMCs. The receptors shown here come from a female donor in good health and CMV-seropositive.

The chain couples TRBV4-1 to TRBJ2-5, with a tentative D call TRBD1 (6 bases). This CDR3 has 17 residues. The V and J ends lost 3 bases and 12 bases respectively, with 29 bases between them. Germline assignment: CDR1 MGHRA and CDR2 YSYEKL. In DNA form, the CDR3 reads TGCGCCAGCAGCCAGGCCGAGGGGGACCTTCTTAAACCAGAAAAGTACTTC. Its protein is CASSQAEGDLLKPEKYF.

The rearrangement uses TRBV28 and TRBJ2-7; 7 bases match TRBD2. The CDR3 runs to 13 residues. Germline V gene data show CDR1 as MDHEN and CDR2 as SYDVKM. The V gene end was trimmed by 5 bases and the J gene end by 3 bases; junction bases not matched to a gene: 4. CDR3 amino acids: CASSNGGGYEQYF. CDR3 coding DNA: TGTGCCAGCAGTAACGGCGGGGGCTACGAGCAGTACTTC.

The chain uses TRBV30 and TRBJ2-5; TRBD1 matches at 7 bases. Trimming cost V 2 bases and J 1 base; bases outside gene matches: 7. Germline V lookup: CDR1 GTSNPN, CDR2 SVGIG (reference sequence). The length of the CDR3 is 15 residues. The CDR3 coding sequence is TGTGCCTGGAGTATGACAGGGAGTTTCCAAGAGACCCAGTACTTC. It is translated as CAWSMTGSFQETQYF.

The rearrangement joins TRBV4-3 to TRBJ2-2; 7 bases agree with TRBD2. The CDR3 is made up of 17 amino acids. Germline V CDR1 and CDR2: LGHNA, YSLEER. J was trimmed by 6 bases and V by 3 bases; bases with no gene match: 13. For the CDR3, the DNA is TGCGCCAGCAGCCAGTTGATTAGTGGGGGAGGGCCCGGGGAGCTGTTTTTT. It codes for CASSQLISGGGPGELFF.

The chain employs TRBV7-3 and TRBJ1-1, with a tentative D call TRBD1 (6 bases). V lost 7 bases and J 1 base, leaving 16 bases between the germline ends. The CDR3 consists of 15 residues. Germline CDR1 is SGHTA and CDR2 is FQGTGA. As DNA, the CDR3 is TGTGCCAGCATCCTACGGACAGCTACGAACACTGAAGCTTTCTTT. This codes for CASILRTATNTEAFF.

CDR3 protein: CASSWGLTTDTQYF. Written as DNA, the CDR3 is TGTGCCAGCAGCTGGGGACTTACCACAGATACGCAGTATTTT. V and J are TRBV7-2 and TRBJ2-3; TRBD2 might be the D (6 bases). Deletions cut 4 bases from V and 2 bases from J, with 10 bases between. The CDR3 sequence is 14 residues long. CDR1 is SGHTA, CDR2 FQGNSA, per germline.

The chain employs TRBV19 and TRBJ1-5; the D gene is possibly TRBD1 (5 bases). Trimming cost V 6 bases and J 3 bases, with 9 bases left between them. The CDR3 loop spans 13 amino acids. Germline CDR1 reads LNHDA; CDR2 reads SQIVND (reference sequence). The CDR3 loop is CASSRQINQPQHF. CDR3 in DNA: TGTGCCAGTAGCCGACAGATCAATCAGCCCCAGCATTTT.

This chain uses TRBV4-3 with TRBJ1-2; possibly TRBD1 for D (6 bases). This CDR3 contains 15 residues. With 1 base removed from V and 3 bases from J, the gap between germline ends came to 12 bases. From germline, CDR1 is LGHNA and CDR2 YSLEER. The CDR3 DNA reads as TGCGCCAGCAGCCAAGGTCAAGACAGGTACTATGGCTACACCTTC. It translates to CASSQGQDRYYGYTF.

The CDR3 here is CASSLASGRGGRETQYF. The CDR3, as DNA: TGCGCCAGCAGCTTGGCATCGGGCCGGGGGGGCCGAGAGACCCAGTACTTC. The chain links TRBV5-1 to TRBJ2-5; 8 bases are shared with TRBD2. CDR3 length: 17 amino acids. V was pared by 0 bases and J by 4 bases, with 11 bases of the junction left unmatched. The germline CDR1 and CDR2 sequences are SGHRS and YFSETQ.

The chain carries TRBV28 and TRBJ1-2, with 8 bases aligning to TRBD1. The germline CDR1 and CDR2 sequences are MDHEN and SYDVKM. CDR3 length: 14 amino acids. Trimming took 6 bases from V and 2 from J; bases not matched to a gene: 5. In nucleotides, the CDR3 is TGTGCCAGCAGCTTGGACAGGGAAAACTATGGCTACACCTTC. Its protein product is CASSLDRENYGYTF.

This chain links TRBV7-2 with TRBJ2-1, with TRBD2 identical over 9 bases. The V gene end was trimmed by 5 bases and the J gene end by 10 bases; junction bases not matched to a gene: 15. The germline V gene has CDR1 SGHTA and CDR2 FQGNSA. This CDR3 spans 16 amino acids. The CDR3 is CASSTRSGRPPGEQFF. Here the CDR3 DNA reads TGTGCCAGCAGCACACGTAGCGGGAGACCACCGGGGGAGCAGTTCTTC.

V and J are TRBV7-9 and TRBJ2-6; TRBD1 aligns across 10 bases. Trimming cost V 4 bases and J 0 bases; bases outside gene matches: 9. The length of the CDR3 is 19 residues. Germline CDR1 and CDR2: SEHNR and FQNEAQ (reference sequence). Written as DNA, the CDR3 is TGTGCCAGCAGCTCCCCCGGGACAGGGGATAACTCTGGGGCCAACGTCCTGACTTTC. Translating it yields CASSSPGTGDNSGANVLTF.

The chain links TRBV9 to TRBJ2-7; 8 bases match TRBD2. The CDR3 runs 15 residues. Germline CDR1 reads SGDLS; CDR2 reads YYNGEE. V lost 0 bases and J lost 4; bases outside the gene matches: 6. As DNA, the CDR3 is TGTGCCAGCAGCGTAGTGAGCGGGAGTGTTTACGAGCAGTACTTC. Translation gives CASSVVSGSVYEQYF.

The chain combines TRBV11-2 with TRBJ1-6; D is possibly TRBD1 (6 bases). Germline CDR1 and CDR2: SGHAT and FQNNGV. The V gene lost 5 bases and the J gene lost 10 bases, with 12 bases spanning the gap. This CDR3 comprises 13 residues. In DNA, the CDR3 is TGTGCCAGCAGCGGTTTACAGGGATCACCCCTCCACTTT. It encodes CASSGLQGSPLHF.

The V and J genes are TRBV5-1 and TRBJ2-5; 8 positions agree with TRBD1. V lost 4 bases, J lost 2 bases, and 4 bases stayed unmatched. Per the germline V gene, CDR1 is SGHRS and CDR2 is YFSETQ. The CDR3 loop spans 14 amino acids. DNA of the CDR3: TGCGCCAGCAGCCGGACAGGGATACAAGAGACCCAGTACTTC. Translation: CASSRTGIQETQYF.

The chain links TRBV6-5 to TRBJ2-7, with D possibly being TRBD1 (5 bases). In germline, CDR1 is MNHEY, CDR2 SVGAGI. The CDR3 is made up of 13 amino acids. Trimming cost V 3 bases and J 3 bases, with 9 bases left between them. The CDR3 region has the DNA TGTGCCAGCAGTTATATGGGGCTCTACGAGCAGTACTTC. Its translation: CASSYMGLYEQYF.

The genes are TRBV18 and TRBJ2-3; D perhaps matches TRBD2 (6 bases). The germline V and J ends were trimmed by 2 bases and 4 bases, with 10 bases remaining between them. Germline assignment: CDR1 KGHSH and CDR2 LQKENI. The CDR3 is 14 amino acids. CDR3 protein: CASSPAREADTQYF. CDR3 DNA sequence: TGTGCCAGCTCACCAGCCAGGGAGGCAGATACGCAGTATTTT.

J is TRBJ2-3 and V is TRBV6-5; possibly TRBD1 for D (5 bases). The V end was cut by 8 bases, the J end by 5 bases, with 20 bases between. The germline CDR1 and CDR2 sequences are MNHEY and SVGAGI. The CDR3 has 15 residues. The DNA of the CDR3 is TGTGCCAGCGCCATGATACCACTAAGGGGAGATACGCAGTATTTT. It specifies CASAMIPLRGDTQYF.

The gene calls are TRBV6-1 and TRBJ2-1; weak D call: TRBD2 (5 bases). There are 15 residues in the CDR3. The ends were cut back, 1 base at V and 0 bases at J, with 7 bases in the middle. Germline V gene lookup returns CDR1 MNHNS and CDR2 SASEGT. CDR3 sequence (DNA): TGTGCCAGCAGTGAAGAGGCGGGCTCCTACAATGAGCAGTTCTTC. Protein product: CASSEEAGSYNEQFF.

Turning to this clone: In the same sample, other DNA sequences code for this CDR3. The CDR3 region is CASRPDRGDSDSPLHF. CDR3 sequence (DNA): TGTGCCAGCAGGCCAGACAGGGGGGACTCCGATTCACCCCTCCACTTT. The chain combines TRBV7-8 with TRBJ1-6; 9 bases match TRBD1. Germline V gene sequence: CDR1 SGHVS, CDR2 FQNEAQ. This CDR3 region has 16 residues. Losses at the gene ends were 6 bases for V and 8 bases for J; bases not matched to a gene: 11.

The chain carries TRBV7-6 and TRBJ1-2; D is unresolved. Germline V gives CDR1 SGHVS, CDR2 FNYEAQ. The CDR3 contains 12 residues. V was pared by 6 bases and J by 8 bases, with 13 bases between. The CDR3 coding sequence is TGTGCCAGCAGTTTCCCAGAATCAGGCTACACCTTC. It translates to CASSFPESGYTF.